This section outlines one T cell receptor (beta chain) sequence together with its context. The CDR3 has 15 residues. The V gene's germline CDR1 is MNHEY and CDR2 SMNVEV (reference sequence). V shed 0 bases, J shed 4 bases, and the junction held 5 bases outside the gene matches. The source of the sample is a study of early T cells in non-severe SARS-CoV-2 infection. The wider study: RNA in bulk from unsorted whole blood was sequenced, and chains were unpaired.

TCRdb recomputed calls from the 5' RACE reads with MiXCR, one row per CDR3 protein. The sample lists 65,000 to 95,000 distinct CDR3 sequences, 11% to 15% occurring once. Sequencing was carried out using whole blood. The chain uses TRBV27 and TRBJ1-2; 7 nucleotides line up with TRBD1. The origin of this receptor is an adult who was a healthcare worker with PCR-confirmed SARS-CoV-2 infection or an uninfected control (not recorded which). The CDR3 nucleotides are TGTGCCAGCAGTTTATCGCCCGGACAGGCCTATGGCTACACCTTC. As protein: CASSLSPGQAYGYTF.